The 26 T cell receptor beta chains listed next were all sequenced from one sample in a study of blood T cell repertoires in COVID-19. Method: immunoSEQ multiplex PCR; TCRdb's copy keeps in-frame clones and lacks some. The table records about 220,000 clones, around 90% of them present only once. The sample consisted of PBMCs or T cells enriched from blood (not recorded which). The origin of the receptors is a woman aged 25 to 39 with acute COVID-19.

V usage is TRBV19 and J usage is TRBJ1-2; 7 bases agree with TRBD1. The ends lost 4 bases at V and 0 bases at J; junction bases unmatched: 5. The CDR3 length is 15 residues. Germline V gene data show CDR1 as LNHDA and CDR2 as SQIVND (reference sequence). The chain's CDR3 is CASSTGQETNYGYTF. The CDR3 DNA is TGTGCCAGTAGTACCGGACAGGAAACTAACTATGGCTACACCTTC.

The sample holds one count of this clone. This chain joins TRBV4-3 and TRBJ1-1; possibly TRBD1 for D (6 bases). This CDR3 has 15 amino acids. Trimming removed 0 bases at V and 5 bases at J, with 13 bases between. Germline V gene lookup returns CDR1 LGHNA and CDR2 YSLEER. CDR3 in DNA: TGCGCCAGCAGCCAAGAGAAAGGGGGATGGACTGAAGCTTTCTTT. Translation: CASSQEKGGWTEAFF.

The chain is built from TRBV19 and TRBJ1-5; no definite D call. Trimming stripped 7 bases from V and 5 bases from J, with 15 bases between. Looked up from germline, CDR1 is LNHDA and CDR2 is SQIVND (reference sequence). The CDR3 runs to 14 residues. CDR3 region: CASTHPQADQPQHF. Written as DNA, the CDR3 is TGTGCCAGTACCCATCCCCAGGCCGATCAGCCCCAGCATTTT.

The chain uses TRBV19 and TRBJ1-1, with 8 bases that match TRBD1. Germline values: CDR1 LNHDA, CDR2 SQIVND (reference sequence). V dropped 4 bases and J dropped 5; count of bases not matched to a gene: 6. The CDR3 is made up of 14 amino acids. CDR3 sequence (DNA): TGTGCCAGTAGTACCACAGGGGGGAGGACTGAAGCTTTCTTT. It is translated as CASSTTGGRTEAFF.

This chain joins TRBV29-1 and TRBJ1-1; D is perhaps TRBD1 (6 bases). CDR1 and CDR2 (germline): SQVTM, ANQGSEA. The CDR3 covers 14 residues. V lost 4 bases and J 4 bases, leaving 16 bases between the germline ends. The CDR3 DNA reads TGCAGCGTTGGAAATGGGGCAGGGGCCACTGAAGCTTTCTTT. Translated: CSVGNGAGATEAFF.

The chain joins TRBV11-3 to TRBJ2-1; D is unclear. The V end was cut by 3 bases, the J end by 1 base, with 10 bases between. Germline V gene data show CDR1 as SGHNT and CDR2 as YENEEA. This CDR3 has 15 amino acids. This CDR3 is CASSLSRSSYNEQFF. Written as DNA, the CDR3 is TGTGCCAGCAGCTTGAGCCGTTCTTCCTACAATGAGCAGTTCTTC.

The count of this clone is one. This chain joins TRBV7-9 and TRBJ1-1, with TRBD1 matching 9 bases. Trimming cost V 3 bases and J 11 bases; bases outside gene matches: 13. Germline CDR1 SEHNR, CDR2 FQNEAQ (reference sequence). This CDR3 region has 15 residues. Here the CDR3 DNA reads TGTGCCAGCAGCTTGCCGGGGGACAGGGTACAGGCGGCTTTCTTT. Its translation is CASSLPGDRVQAAFF. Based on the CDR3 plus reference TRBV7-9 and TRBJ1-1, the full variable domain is DTGVSQNPRHKITKRGQNVTFRCDPISEHNRLYWYRQTLGQGPEFLTYFQNEAQLEKSRLLSDRFSAERPKGSFSTLEIQRTEQGDSAMYLCASSLPGDRVQAAFFGQGTRLTVV.

The CDR3 is CASTDGGGSSDTQYF. The CDR3 DNA reads as TGTGCCAGCACCGACGGCGGGGGGAGCTCAGATACGCAGTATTTT. This sequence joins TRBV11-3 and TRBJ2-3; the match to TRBD2 covers 8 bases. Germline V gives CDR1 SGHNT, CDR2 YENEEA. The ends lost 7 bases at V and 4 bases at J; junction bases unmatched: 10. This CDR3 region has 15 residues.

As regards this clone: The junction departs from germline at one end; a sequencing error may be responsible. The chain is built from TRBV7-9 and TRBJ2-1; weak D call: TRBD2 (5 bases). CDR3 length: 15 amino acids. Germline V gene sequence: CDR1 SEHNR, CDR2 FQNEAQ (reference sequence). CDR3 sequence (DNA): TGTGCCAGCAGCCTAGCACCCTATCAATACAATGAGCAGTTCTTC. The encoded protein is CASSLAPYQYNEQFF.

The CDR3 spells CASSHYRGVTGNEQFF. The CDR3, as DNA: TGCGCCAGCAGCCACTACAGGGGAGTAACGGGGAATGAGCAGTTCTTC. V usage is TRBV4-1 and J usage is TRBJ2-1; TRBD1 agrees at 7 bases. V lost 3 bases and J lost 7; bases outside the gene matches: 12. Germline assignment: CDR1 MGHRA and CDR2 YSYEKL. The CDR3 contains 16 residues.

The CDR3: CASSPDREADEQYF. The CDR3 DNA reads TGTGCCAGCAGCCCGGACAGGGAAGCGGACGAGCAGTACTTC. This chain joins TRBV7-9 and TRBJ2-7; 8 bases agree with TRBD1. The CDR3 spans 14 residues. Germline CDR1 is SEHNR and CDR2 is FQNEAQ (reference sequence). Losses at the gene ends were 5 bases for V and 5 bases for J; bases not matched to a gene: 8.

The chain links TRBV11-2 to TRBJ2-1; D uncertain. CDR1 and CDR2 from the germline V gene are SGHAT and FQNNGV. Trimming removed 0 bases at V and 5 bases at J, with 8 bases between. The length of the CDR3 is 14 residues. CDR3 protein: CASSLDFRDNEQFF. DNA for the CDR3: TGTGCCAGCAGCTTAGATTTTCGGGACAATGAGCAGTTCTTC.

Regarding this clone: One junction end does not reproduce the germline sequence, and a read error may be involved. This CDR3 is CTISDPGGTQPQHF. The CDR3 DNA follows: TGTACCATCAGTGACCCGGGGGGGACTCAGCCCCAGCATTTT. V usage is TRBV10-3 and J usage is TRBJ1-5; D may be TRBD1 (5 bases). This CDR3 has 14 amino acids. Germline V gives CDR1 ENHRY, CDR2 SYGVKD.

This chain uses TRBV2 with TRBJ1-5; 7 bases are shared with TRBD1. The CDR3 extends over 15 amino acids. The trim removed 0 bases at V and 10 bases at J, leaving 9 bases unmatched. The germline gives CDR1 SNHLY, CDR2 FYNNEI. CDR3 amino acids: CASSEARPGGVPQHF. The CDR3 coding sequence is TGTGCCAGCAGTGAAGCGCGGCCAGGGGGTGTCCCCCAGCATTTT.

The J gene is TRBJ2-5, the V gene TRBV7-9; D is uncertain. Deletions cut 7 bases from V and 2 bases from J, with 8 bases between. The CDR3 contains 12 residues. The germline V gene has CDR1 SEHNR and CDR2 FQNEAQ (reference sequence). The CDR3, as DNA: TGTGCCAGCAATAACCAGCAAGAGACCCAGTACTTC. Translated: CASNNQQETQYF.

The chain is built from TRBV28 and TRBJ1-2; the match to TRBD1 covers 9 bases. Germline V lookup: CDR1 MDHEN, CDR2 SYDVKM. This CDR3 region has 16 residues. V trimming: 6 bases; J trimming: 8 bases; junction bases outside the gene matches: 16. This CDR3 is CASSPVPGQGLNGYTF. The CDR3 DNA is TGTGCCAGCAGCCCAGTCCCGGGACAGGGTTTGAACGGCTACACCTTC.

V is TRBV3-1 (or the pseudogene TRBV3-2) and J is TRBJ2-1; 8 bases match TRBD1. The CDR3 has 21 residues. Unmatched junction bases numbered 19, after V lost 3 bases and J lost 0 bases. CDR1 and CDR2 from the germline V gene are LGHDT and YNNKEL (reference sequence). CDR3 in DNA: TGTGCCAGCAGCCATTCATGGCTCCGGGACAGGAGATCAAGCTCCTACAATGAGCAGTTCTTC. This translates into CASSHSWLRDRRSSSYNEQFF.

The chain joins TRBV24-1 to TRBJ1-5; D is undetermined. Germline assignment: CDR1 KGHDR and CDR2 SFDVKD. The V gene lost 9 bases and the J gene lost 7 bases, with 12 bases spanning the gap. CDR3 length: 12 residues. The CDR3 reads CATFESVQPQHF. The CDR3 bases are TGTGCCACCTTTGAGTCGGTACAGCCCCAGCATTTT.

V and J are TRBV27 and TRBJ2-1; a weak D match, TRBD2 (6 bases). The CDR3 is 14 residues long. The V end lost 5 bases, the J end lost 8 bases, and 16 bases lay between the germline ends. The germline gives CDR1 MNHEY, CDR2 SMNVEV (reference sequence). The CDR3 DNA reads TGTGCCAGCAGTCCAGGTTCGGAGGGACATGAGCAGTTCTTC. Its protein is CASSPGSEGHEQFF.

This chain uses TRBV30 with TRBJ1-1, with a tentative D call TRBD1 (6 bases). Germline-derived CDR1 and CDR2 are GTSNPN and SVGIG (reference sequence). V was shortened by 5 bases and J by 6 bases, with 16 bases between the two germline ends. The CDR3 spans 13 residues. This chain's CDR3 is CAWDEMGASEAFF. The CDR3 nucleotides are TGTGCCTGGGACGAAATGGGGGCATCTGAAGCTTTCTTT.

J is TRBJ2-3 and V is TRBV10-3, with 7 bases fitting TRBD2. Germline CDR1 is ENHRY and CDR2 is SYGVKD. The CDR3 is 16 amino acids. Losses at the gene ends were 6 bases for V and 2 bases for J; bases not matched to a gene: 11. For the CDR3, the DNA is TGTGCCATCAGCCCGCGGACCGGGGGGATCACAGATACGCAGTATTTT. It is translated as CAISPRTGGITDTQYF.

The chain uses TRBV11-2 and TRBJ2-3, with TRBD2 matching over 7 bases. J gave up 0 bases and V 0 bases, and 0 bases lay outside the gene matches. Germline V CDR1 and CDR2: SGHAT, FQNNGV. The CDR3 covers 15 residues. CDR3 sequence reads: CASSLDSGSTDTQYF. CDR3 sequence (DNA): TGTGCCAGCAGCTTAGATAGCGGGAGCACAGATACGCAGTATTTT.

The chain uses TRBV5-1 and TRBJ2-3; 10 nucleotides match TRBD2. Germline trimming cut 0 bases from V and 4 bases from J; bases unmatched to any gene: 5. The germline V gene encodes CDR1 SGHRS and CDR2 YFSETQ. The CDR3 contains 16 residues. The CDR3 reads CASSLAASGGSDTQYF. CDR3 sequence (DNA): TGCGCCAGCAGCTTGGCTGCTAGCGGGGGTTCAGATACGCAGTATTTT.

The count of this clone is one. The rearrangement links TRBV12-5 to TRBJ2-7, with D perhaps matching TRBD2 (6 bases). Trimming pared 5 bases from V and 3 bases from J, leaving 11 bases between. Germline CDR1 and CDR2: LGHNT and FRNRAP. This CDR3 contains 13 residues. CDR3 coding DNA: TGTGCTAGTGGTGTTGCGGGGTTCTACGAGCAGTACTTC. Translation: CASGVAGFYEQYF.

CDR3 in amino acids: CASSNRTGRGLGNQPQHF. The CDR3 DNA is TGTGCCAGCAGCAATAGGACAGGTCGTGGGTTAGGCAATCAGCCCCAGCATTTT. This chain joins TRBV21-1 and TRBJ1-5; the DNA was not used to check the table's D call, TRBD1. TRBV21-1 counts as a pseudogene. This CDR3 is built from 18 residues.

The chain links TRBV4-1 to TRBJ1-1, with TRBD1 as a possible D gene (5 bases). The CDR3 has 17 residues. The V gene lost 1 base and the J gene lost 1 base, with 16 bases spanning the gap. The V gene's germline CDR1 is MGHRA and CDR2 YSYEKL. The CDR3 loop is CASSQGWGAEQNTEAFF. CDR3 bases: TGCGCCAGCAGCCAAGGGTGGGGCGCCGAACAGAACACTGAAGCTTTCTTT.